This record concerns one TCR beta chain sequence. Its antigen is undetermined. Assay: immunoSEQ multiplex PCR; the TCRdb copy retains only in-frame clones and omits some. This table has 90,000 to 95,000 clones, roughly 93% appearing once. The source of the sample is a study of graft-versus-host responses after intestinal transplantation. The V gene lost 4 bases and the J gene lost 2 bases, with 8 bases spanning the gap. Germline CDR1 reads LGHNA; CDR2 reads YSLEER. The CDR3 loop spans 13 amino acids. The sequence was collected from a human donor who received an intestinal transplant. The material was unstimulated CD8+ T cells sorted from spleen or lymph node cells, obtained before intestinal transplant. The gene calls are TRBV4-3 and TRBJ1-1, with a tentative D call TRBD1 (5 bases). In nucleotides, the CDR3 is TGCGCCAGCAGCCGAACAGGTAACACTGAAGCTTTCTTT. Its translation is CASSRTGNTEAFF.